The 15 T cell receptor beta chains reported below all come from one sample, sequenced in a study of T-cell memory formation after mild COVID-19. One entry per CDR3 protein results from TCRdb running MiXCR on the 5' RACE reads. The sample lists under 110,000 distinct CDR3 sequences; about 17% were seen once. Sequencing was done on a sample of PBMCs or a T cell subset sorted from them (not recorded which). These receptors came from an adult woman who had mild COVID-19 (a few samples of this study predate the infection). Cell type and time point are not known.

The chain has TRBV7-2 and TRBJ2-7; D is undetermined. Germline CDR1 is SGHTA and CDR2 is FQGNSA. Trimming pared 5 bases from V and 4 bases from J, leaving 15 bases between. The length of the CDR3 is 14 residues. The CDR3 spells CASSPDLGRYEQYF. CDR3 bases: TGTGCCAGCAGCCCAGATTTGGGCCGTTACGAGCAGTACTTC.

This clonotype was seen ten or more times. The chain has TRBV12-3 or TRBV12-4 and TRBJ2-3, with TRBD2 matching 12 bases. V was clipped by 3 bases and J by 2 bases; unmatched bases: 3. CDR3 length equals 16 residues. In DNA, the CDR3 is TGTGCCAGCAGTTTCGGACTAGCGGGGCTCACAGATACGCAGTATTTT. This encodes CASSFGLAGLTDTQYF.

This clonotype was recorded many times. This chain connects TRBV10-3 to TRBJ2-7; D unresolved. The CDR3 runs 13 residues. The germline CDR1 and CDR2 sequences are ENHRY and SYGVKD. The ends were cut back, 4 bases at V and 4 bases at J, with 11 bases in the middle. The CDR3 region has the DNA TGTGCCATCAGTGTCAAAGAAGGATACGAGCAGTACTTC. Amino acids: CAISVKEGYEQYF.

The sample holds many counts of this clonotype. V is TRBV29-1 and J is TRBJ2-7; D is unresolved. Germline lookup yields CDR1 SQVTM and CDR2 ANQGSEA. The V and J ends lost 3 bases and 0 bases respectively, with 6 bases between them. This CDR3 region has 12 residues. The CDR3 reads CSVDLGSYEQYF. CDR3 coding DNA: TGCAGCGTTGATTTGGGCTCCTACGAGCAGTACTTC.

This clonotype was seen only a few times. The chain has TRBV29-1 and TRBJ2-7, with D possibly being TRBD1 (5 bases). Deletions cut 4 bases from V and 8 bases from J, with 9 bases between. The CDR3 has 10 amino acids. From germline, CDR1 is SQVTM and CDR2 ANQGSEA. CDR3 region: CSVGLDKQYF. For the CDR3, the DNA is TGCAGCGTTGGGCTGGACAAGCAGTACTTC.

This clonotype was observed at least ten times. This CDR3 reads CASSPDRVYNGYTF. CDR3 coding DNA: TGTGCCAGCAGCCCGGACAGGGTGTACAATGGCTACACCTTC. V and J are TRBV6-5 and TRBJ1-2, with 8 bases matching TRBD1. Germline trimming cut 6 bases from V and 6 bases from J; bases unmatched to any gene: 9. This CDR3 has 14 residues. Germline CDR1 and CDR2: MNHEY and SVGAGI.

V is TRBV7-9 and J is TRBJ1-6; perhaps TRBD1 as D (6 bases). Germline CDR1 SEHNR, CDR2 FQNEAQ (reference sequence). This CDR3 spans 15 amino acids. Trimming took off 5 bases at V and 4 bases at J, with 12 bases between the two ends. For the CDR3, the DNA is TGTGCCAGCAGCCCCCGGACAGAGTATAATTCACCCCTCCACTTT. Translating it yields CASSPRTEYNSPLHF. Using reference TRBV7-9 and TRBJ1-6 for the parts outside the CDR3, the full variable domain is DTGVSQNPRHKITKRGQNVTFRCDPISEHNRLYWYRQTLGQGPEFLTYFQNEAQLEKSRLLSDRFSAERPKGSFSTLEIQRTEQGDSAMYLCASSPRTEYNSPLHFGNGTRLTVT.

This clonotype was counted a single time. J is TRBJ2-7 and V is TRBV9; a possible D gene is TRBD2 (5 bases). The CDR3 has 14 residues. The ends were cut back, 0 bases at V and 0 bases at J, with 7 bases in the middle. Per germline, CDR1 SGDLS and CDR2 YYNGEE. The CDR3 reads CASSVGESSYEQYF. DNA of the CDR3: TGTGCCAGCAGCGTAGGGGAGAGCTCCTACGAGCAGTACTTC.

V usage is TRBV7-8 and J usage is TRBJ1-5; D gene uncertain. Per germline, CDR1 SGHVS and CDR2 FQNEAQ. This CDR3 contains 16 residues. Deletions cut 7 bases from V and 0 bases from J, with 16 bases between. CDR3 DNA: TGTGCCAGCACCATCTTAGGAGGGAGTAGCAATCAGCCCCAGCATTTT. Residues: CASTILGGSSNQPQHF.

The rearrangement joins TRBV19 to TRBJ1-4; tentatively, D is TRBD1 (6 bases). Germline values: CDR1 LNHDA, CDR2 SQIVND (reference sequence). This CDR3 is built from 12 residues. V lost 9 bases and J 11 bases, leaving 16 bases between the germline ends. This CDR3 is CASHPGAGKLFF. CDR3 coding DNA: TGTGCCAGCCATCCAGGGGCCGGGAAACTGTTTTTT.

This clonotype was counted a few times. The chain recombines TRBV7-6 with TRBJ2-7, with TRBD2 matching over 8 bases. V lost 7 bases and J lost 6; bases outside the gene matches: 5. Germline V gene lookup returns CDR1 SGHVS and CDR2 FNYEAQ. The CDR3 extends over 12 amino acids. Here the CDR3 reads CASTSGGGEQYF. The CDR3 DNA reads TGTGCCAGCACCTCCGGGGGGGGCGAGCAGTACTTC.

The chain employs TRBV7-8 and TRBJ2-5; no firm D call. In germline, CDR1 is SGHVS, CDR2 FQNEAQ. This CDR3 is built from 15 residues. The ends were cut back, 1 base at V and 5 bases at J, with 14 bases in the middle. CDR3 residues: CASSLEWAPRETQYF. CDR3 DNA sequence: TGTGCCAGCAGCTTAGAGTGGGCCCCACGGGAGACCCAGTACTTC. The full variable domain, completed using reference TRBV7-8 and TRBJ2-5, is GAGVSQSPRYKVAKRGQDVALRCDPISGHVSLFWYQQALGQGPEFLTYFQNEAQLDKSGLPSDRFFAERPEGSVSTLKIQRTQQEDSAVYLCASSLEWAPRETQYFGPGTRLLVL.

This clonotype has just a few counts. The CDR3 region has the DNA TGCAGCGTTGGGGGGGGCCCAGTAACCACAGATACGCAGTATTTT. This translates into CSVGGGPVTTDTQYF. The rearrangement uses TRBV29-1 and TRBJ2-3, with D possibly matching TRBD2 (7 bases). Germline lookup yields CDR1 SQVTM and CDR2 ANQGSEA. The V end was cut by 4 bases, the J end by 2 bases, with 16 bases between. The CDR3 runs to 15 residues.

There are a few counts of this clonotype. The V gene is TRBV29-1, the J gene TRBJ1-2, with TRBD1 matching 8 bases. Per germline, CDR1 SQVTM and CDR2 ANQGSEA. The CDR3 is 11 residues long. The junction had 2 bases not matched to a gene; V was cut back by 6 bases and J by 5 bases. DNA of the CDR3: TGCAGCGTGACAGGGGATTATGGCTACACCTTC. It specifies CSVTGDYGYTF.

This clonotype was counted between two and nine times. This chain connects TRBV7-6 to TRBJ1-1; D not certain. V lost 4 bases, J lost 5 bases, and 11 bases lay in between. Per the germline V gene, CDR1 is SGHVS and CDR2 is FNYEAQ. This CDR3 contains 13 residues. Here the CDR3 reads CASSSAVATEAFF. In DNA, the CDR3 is TGTGCCAGCAGCTCGGCGGTGGCGACTGAAGCTTTCTTT. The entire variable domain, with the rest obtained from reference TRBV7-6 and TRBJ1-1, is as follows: GAGVSQSPRYKVTKRGQDVALRCDPISGHVSLYWYRQALGQGPEFLTYFNYEAQQDKSGLPNDRFSAERPEGSISTLTIQRTEQRDSAMYRCASSSAVATEAFFGQGTRLTVV.